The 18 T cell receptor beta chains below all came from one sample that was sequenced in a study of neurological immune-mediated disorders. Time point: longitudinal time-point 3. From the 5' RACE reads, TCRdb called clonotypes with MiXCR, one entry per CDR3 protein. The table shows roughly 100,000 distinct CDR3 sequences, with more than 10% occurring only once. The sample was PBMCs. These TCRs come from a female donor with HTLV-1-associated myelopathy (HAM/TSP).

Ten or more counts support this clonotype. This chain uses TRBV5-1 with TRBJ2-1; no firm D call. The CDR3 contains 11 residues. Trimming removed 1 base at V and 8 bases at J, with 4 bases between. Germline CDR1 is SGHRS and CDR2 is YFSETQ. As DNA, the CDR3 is TGCGCCAGCAGCTTGCACCATGAGCAGTTCTTC. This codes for CASSLHHEQFF.

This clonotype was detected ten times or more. The DNA for the CDR3 is TGTGCCAGCAGCCTGCCGGGACAGGGGGCCTACAATGAGCAGTTCTTC. This encodes CASSLPGQGAYNEQFF. The V and J genes are TRBV7-2 and TRBJ2-1; 11 bases map to TRBD1. The CDR3 contains 16 residues. J was trimmed by 2 bases and V by 5 bases; bases with no gene match: 5. Germline values: CDR1 SGHTA, CDR2 FQGNSA.

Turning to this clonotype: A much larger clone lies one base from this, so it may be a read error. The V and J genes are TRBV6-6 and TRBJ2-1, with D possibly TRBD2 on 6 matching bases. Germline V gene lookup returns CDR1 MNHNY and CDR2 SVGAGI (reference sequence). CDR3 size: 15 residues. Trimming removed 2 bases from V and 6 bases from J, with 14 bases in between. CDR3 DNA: TGTGCCAGCAGTTACCTTTTAGCGGTGGGCAATGAGCAGTTCTTC. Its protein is CASSYLLAVGNEQFF.

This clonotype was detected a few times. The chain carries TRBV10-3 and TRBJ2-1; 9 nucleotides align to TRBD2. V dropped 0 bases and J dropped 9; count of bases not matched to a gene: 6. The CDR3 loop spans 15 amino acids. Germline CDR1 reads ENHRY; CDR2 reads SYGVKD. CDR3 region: CAISESGGGASEQFF. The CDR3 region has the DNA TGTGCCATCAGTGAGTCAGGCGGGGGGGCCTCTGAGCAGTTCTTC.

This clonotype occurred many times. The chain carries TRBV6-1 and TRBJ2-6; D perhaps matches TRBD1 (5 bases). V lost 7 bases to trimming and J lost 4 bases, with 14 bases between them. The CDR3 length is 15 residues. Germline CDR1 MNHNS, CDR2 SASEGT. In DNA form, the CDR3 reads TGTGCCAGCACAGGGCTCTCTGTCGGGGCCAACGTCCTGACTTTC. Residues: CASTGLSVGANVLTF.

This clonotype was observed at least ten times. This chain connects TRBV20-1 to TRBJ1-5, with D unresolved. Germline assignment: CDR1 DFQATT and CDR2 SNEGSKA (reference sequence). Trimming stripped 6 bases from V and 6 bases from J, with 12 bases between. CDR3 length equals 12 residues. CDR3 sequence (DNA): TGCAGTGCCACGGCGGGTTTTCAGCCCCAGCATTTT. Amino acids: CSATAGFQPQHF.

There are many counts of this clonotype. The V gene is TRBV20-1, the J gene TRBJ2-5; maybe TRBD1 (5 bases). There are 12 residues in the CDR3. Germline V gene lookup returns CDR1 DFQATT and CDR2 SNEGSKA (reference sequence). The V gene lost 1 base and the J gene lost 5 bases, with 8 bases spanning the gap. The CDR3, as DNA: TGCAGTGCTAGAGGCAGGGTGGAGACCCAGTACTTC. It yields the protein CSARGRVETQYF.

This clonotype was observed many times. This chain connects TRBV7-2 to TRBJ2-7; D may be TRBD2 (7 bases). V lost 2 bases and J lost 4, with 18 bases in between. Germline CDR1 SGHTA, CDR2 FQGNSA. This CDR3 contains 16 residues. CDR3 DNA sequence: TGTGCCAGCAGCTTAACTATCGGGGGGCTAATATACGAGCAGTACTTC. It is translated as CASSLTIGGLIYEQYF.

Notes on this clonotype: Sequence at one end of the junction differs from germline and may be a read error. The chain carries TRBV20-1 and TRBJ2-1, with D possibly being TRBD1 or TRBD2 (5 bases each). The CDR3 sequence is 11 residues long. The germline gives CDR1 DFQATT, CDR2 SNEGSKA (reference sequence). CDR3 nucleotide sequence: TGCAGTGCTAGAGTAACCGGGACCGATTACTTC. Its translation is CSARVTGTDYF.

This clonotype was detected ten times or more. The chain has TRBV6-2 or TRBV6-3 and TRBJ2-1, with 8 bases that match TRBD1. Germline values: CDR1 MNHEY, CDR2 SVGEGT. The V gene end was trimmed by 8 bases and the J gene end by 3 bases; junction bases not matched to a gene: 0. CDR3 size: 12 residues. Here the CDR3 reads CASGQGYNEQFF. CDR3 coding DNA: TGTGCCAGCGGACAGGGCTACAATGAGCAGTTCTTC.

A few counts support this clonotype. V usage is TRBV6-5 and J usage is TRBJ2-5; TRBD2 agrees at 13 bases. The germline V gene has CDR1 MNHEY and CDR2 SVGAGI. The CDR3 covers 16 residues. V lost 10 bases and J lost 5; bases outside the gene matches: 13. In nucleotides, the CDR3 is TGTGCCAACAGCCTGACTAGCGGGGGGACTTATGAGACCCAGTACTTC. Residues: CANSLTSGGTYETQYF.

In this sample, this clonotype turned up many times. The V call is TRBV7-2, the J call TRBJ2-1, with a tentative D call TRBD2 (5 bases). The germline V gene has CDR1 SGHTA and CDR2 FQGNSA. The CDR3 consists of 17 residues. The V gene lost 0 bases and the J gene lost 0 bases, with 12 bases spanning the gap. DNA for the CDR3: TGTGCCAGCAGCTTAGCCCGGGGATTGAGCTCCTACAATGAGCAGTTCTTC. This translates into CASSLARGLSSYNEQFF.

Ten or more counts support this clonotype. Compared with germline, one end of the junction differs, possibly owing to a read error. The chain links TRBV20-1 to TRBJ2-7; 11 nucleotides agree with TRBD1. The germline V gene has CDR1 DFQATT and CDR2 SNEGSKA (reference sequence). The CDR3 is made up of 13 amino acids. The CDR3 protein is CSARGQGAWEQYF. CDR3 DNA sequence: TGCAGTGCGAGAGGACAGGGGGCATGGGAGCAGTACTTC.

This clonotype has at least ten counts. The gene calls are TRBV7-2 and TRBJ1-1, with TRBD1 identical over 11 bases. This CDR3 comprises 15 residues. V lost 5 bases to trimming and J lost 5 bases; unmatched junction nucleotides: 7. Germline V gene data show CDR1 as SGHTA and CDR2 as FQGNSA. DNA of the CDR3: TGTGCCAGCAGCCGGAACCGGGACAGGGGGACTGAAGCTTTCTTT. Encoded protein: CASSRNRDRGTEAFF. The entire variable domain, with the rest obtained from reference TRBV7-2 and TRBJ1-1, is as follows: GAGVSQSPSNKVTEKGKDVELRCDPISGHTALYWYRQSLGQGLEFLIYFQGNSAPDKSGLPSDRFSAERTGGSVSTLTIQRTQQEDSAVYLCASSRNRDRGTEAFFGQGTRLTVV.

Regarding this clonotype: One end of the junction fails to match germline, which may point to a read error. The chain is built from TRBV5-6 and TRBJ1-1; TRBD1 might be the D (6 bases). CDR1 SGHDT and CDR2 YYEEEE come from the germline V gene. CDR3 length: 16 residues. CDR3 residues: CASSLSGGRMNPEAFF. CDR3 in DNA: TGTGCCAGCAGCTTGTCTGGGGGGCGCATGAACCCTGAAGCTTTCTTT. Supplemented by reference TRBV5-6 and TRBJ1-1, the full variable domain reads DAGVTQSPTHLIKTRGQQVTLRCSPKSGHDTVSWYQQALGQGPQFIFQYYEEEERQRGNFPDRFSGHQFPNYSSELNVNALLLGDSALYLCASSLSGGRMNPEAFFGQGTRLTVV.

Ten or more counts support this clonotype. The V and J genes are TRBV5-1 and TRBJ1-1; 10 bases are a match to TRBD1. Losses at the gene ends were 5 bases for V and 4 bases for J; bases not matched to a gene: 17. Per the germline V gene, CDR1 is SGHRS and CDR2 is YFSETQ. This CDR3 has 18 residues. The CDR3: CASRNPRDRGSVSTEAFF. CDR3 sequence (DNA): TGCGCCAGCAGGAACCCGCGGGACAGGGGTTCAGTGAGCACTGAAGCTTTCTTT.

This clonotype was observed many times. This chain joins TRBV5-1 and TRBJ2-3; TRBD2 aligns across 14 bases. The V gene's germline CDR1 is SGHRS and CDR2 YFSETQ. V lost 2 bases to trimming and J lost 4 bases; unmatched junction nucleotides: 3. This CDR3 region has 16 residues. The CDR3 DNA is TGCGCCAGCAGCTTAGGGACTAGCGGGGGTTCAGATACGCAGTATTTT. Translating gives CASSLGTSGGSDTQYF.

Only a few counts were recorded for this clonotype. CDR3 sequence reads: CASSSDMRATGELFF. The DNA for the CDR3 is TGCGCCAGCAGCTCAGACATGCGAGCCACCGGGGAGCTGTTTTTT. This chain uses TRBV5-1 with TRBJ2-2; D remains unclear. The CDR3 has 15 amino acids. Trimming removed 3 bases at V and 4 bases at J, with 13 bases between. CDR1 and CDR2 (germline): SGHRS, YFSETQ.